The 14 T cell receptor beta chains below all came from one sample that was sequenced in a study of T cell repertoires in ileal Crohn's disease. TCRdb keeps only in-frame clones here, not all; method: immunoSEQ multiplex PCR. The profile covers 5,000 or so clones, with approximately 80% appearing a single time and roughly a quarter taken by the ten largest. Sequenced material: ileal tissue. The receptor set was obtained from an adult with Crohn's disease.

This sequence joins TRBV15 and TRBJ1-2; D is possibly TRBD1 (5 bases). CDR3 size: 14 residues. V was trimmed by 0 bases and J by 2 bases, leaving 7 bases between them. CDR1 and CDR2 (germline): LNHNV, YYDKDF (reference sequence). In nucleotides, the CDR3 is TGTGCCACCAGCAGAGATCGACAGAACTATGGCTACACCTTC. Protein product: CATSRDRQNYGYTF. The complete variable domain, with remaining parts taken from reference TRBV15 and TRBJ1-2, reads DAMVIQNPRYQVTQFGKPVTLSCSQTLNHNVMYWYQQKSSQAPKLLFHYYDKDFNNEADTPDNFQSRRPNTSFCFLDIRSPGLGDTAMYLCATSRDRQNYGYTFGSGTRLTVV.

The J gene is TRBJ2-1, the V gene TRBV6-1; TRBD2 might be the D (6 bases). CDR1 and CDR2 from the germline V gene are MNHNS and SASEGT. The CDR3 length is 17 residues. Deletions cut 1 base from V and 10 bases from J, with 23 bases between. DNA of the CDR3: TGTGCCAGCAGTGAAGTATTTGGGCTAGCGATCAGGCAGGAGCAGTTCTTC. Protein sequence: CASSEVFGLAIRQEQFF.

The chain links TRBV11-2 to TRBJ2-7; 8 nucleotides line up with TRBD1. CDR1 is SGHAT, CDR2 FQNNGV, per germline. This CDR3 has 14 residues. V dropped 4 bases and J dropped 4; count of bases not matched to a gene: 6. In nucleotides, the CDR3 is TGTGCCAGCAGCTACCTTCAGGGGGCGTACGAGCAGTACTTC. Protein product: CASSYLQGAYEQYF.

The J gene is TRBJ1-1, the V gene TRBV5-6; D is possibly TRBD1 (5 bases). Germline CDR1 SGHDT, CDR2 YYEEEE. Trimming removed 2 bases from V and 3 bases from J, with 11 bases in between. This CDR3 has 14 amino acids. The CDR3 loop reads CASSFWGADTEAFF. The CDR3 coding sequence is TGTGCCAGCAGCTTTTGGGGCGCGGACACTGAAGCTTTCTTT. Looking up the rest from reference TRBV5-6 and TRBJ1-1 gives the full variable domain: DAGVTQSPTHLIKTRGQQVTLRCSPKSGHDTVSWYQQALGQGPQFIFQYYEEEERQRGNFPDRFSGHQFPNYSSELNVNALLLGDSALYLCASSFWGADTEAFFGQGTRLTVV.

The genes are TRBV2 and TRBJ2-1; 10 bases fit TRBD2. The V segment lost 6 bases and the J segment 14 bases; nucleotides outside the gene matches: 7. The CDR3 spans 12 residues. Germline CDR1 and CDR2: SNHLY and FYNNEI. CDR3 in DNA: TGTGCCAGCAGCCAGCGGGAGGGTCCGGAGTTCTTC. Translation gives CASSQREGPEFF.

This chain links TRBV28 with TRBJ2-7, with 10 nucleotides matching TRBD1. Germline CDR1 MDHEN, CDR2 SYDVKM. This CDR3 is built from 15 residues. Germline trimming cut 6 bases from V and 6 bases from J; bases unmatched to any gene: 11. CDR3 coding DNA: TGTGCCAGCAGCTCCCCAGGGACAGGGGCGGGCGAGCAGTACTTC. This gives the protein CASSSPGTGAGEQYF.

V usage is TRBV5-4 and J usage is TRBJ1-2; maybe TRBD1 (5 bases). This CDR3 is 13 amino acids long. Germline V gene sequence: CDR1 SGHNT, CDR2 YYREEE (reference sequence). V was cut by 2 bases and J by 2 bases, with 7 bases left in between. Here the CDR3 reads CASSFDRNYGYTF. In DNA, the CDR3 is TGTGCCAGCAGCTTTGACAGAAACTATGGCTACACCTTC.

The rearrangement joins TRBV4-3 to TRBJ1-2; a weak D match, TRBD1 (6 bases). This CDR3 has 15 residues. Trimming stripped 0 bases from V and 5 bases from J, with 13 bases between. Germline CDR1 reads LGHNA; CDR2 reads YSLEER. The CDR3 nucleotides are TGCGCCAGCAGCCAAGATGGACAGCAACATTATGGCTACACCTTC. Protein product: CASSQDGQQHYGYTF.

The count of this clone is one. The genes are TRBV28 and TRBJ1-1, with a weak D call TRBD1 (5 bases). The CDR3 consists of 10 residues. Germline CDR1 and CDR2: MDHEN and SYDVKM. The V gene lost 8 bases and the J gene lost 8 bases, with 9 bases spanning the gap. The CDR3 DNA follows: TGTGCCAGCGGGGGGACCGAAGCTTTCTTT. Translated, it gives CASGGTEAFF.

This clone has just a few counts. This rearrangement joins TRBV7-8 to TRBJ2-1; 9 nucleotides agree with TRBD2. The CDR3 spans 15 residues. From germline, CDR1 is SGHVS and CDR2 FQNEAQ. V was pared by 4 bases and J by 8 bases, with 9 bases of the junction left unmatched. The CDR3 nucleotides read TGTGCCAGCAGCTCCGGGGTAGCGGGAGTCGATGAGCAGTTCTTC. It codes for CASSSGVAGVDEQFF.

This CDR3 is CASCGQGNSYGYTF. The CDR3 DNA is TGTGCCAGCTGTGGACAGGGGAATTCCTATGGCTACACCTTC. V is TRBV28 and J is TRBJ1-2; 9 positions match TRBD1. The V and J ends lost 8 bases and 4 bases, in that order; junction bases with no gene match: 8. The CDR3 contains 14 residues. Germline V lookup: CDR1 MDHEN, CDR2 SYDVKM.

This clone appeared a single time. The rearrangement links TRBV5-1 to TRBJ2-1, with a tentative D call TRBD1 (6 bases). Trimming left V 3 bases short and J 2 bases short, with 12 bases between. The CDR3 is 15 residues long. Germline lookup yields CDR1 SGHRS and CDR2 YFSETQ. The DNA for the CDR3 is TGCGCCAGCAGCTGGGGTCAGGGGACCTACAATGAGCAGTTCTTC. This translates into CASSWGQGTYNEQFF.

The rearrangement links TRBV6-5 to TRBJ2-2, with 9 bases that match TRBD1. This CDR3 is 15 amino acids long. Germline V gene data show CDR1 as MNHEY and CDR2 as SVGAGI. The V gene end was trimmed by 2 bases and the J gene end by 7 bases; junction bases not matched to a gene: 5. CDR3 in DNA: TGTGCCAGCAGTTACCGCGGACAGGGGAACGGGGAGCTGTTTTTT. Its translation is CASSYRGQGNGELFF.

The table lists this clone with a count of one. This sequence joins TRBV18 and TRBJ1-4; 7 bases match TRBD1. With V trimmed by 3 bases and J by 5 bases, 9 bases remained unmatched. Germline V gene lookup returns CDR1 KGHSH and CDR2 LQKENI. The CDR3 totals 16 residues. CDR3 protein: CASSPGRDRINEKLFF. In DNA, the CDR3 is TGTGCCAGCTCACCCGGCCGGGACAGAATCAATGAAAAACTGTTTTTT.